These T cell receptor beta chains were read from a single sample in a study of blood T cells in healthy people across ages. Each CDR3 protein gets one entry after TCRdb re-called the 5' RACE reads with MiXCR. The profile shows about 970,000 distinct CDR3 sequences, 51% of them singletons. The sequenced sample was blood. The receptors originated from a woman aged 60 to 75 in good health. CDR3s include the opening cysteine and the closing phenylalanine or tryptophan. A D gene is named only where the DNA matches it firmly. Expanded clones are given a class, and other clones once, few, many or no size at all.

v_gene: TRBV4-1; abundance: NA; j_gene: TRBJ1-5; d_gene: NA; CDR3nt: TGCGCCAGCAGCCAGGGTCCACTCAATCAGCCCCAGCATTTT; CDR3aa: CASSQGPLNQPQHF
v_gene: TRBV12-3/TRBV12-4; abundance: NA; j_gene: TRBJ1-4; d_gene: TRBD1; CDR3nt: TGTGCCAGCAGTGGGAAACAGGGGACGGGGAAACTGTTTTTT; CDR3aa: CASSGKQGTGKLFF
v_gene: TRBV20-1; abundance: NA; j_gene: TRBJ2-1; d_gene: NA; CDR3nt: TGCAGCCCTCCCGGGAGCAGACCCGACAATGAGCAGTTCTTC; CDR3aa: CSPPGSRPDNEQFF
v_gene: TRBV6-5; abundance: once; j_gene: TRBJ2-3; d_gene: NA; CDR3nt: TGTGCCAGCAGGGGACCGCGTCAAGGCACAGATACGCAGTATTTT; CDR3aa: CASRGPRQGTDTQYF
v_gene: TRBV29-1; abundance: many; j_gene: TRBJ2-7; d_gene: TRBD1; CDR3nt: TGCAGCGTCAGAGGGACAGCCCGATACGAGCAGTACTTC; CDR3aa: CSVRGTARYEQYF
v_gene: TRBV20-1; abundance: NA; j_gene: TRBJ2-3; d_gene: NA; CDR3nt: TGCAGTGCTATAAAGGGGGATACGCAGTATTTT; CDR3aa: CSAIKGDTQYF
v_gene: TRBV20-1; abundance: NA; j_gene: TRBJ1-6; d_gene: NA; CDR3nt: TGCAGTGCTAGAGGATGGGAATCCTATAATTCACCCCTCCACTTT; CDR3aa: CSARGWESYNSPLHF
v_gene: TRBV25-1; abundance: NA; j_gene: TRBJ2-3; d_gene: TRBD2; CDR3nt: TGTGCCAGCGGTTATAGCGGGAGGGACACAGATACGCAGTATTTT; CDR3aa: CASGYSGRDTDTQYF
v_gene: TRBV29-1; abundance: few; j_gene: TRBJ2-5; d_gene: TRBD1; CDR3nt: TGCAGCGTTAGTCAGGGGGCCGAGACCCAGTACTTC; CDR3aa: CSVSQGAETQYF
v_gene: TRBV27; abundance: NA; j_gene: TRBJ2-7; d_gene: NA; CDR3nt: TGTGCCAGCAGTTCTCGCGATTACGAGCAGTACTTC; CDR3aa: CASSSRDYEQYF
v_gene: TRBV20-1; abundance: NA; j_gene: TRBJ2-5; d_gene: TRBD2; CDR3nt: TGCAGTGCCCTGATCGGGGGGGAGACCCAGTACTTC; CDR3aa: CSALIGGETQYF
v_gene: TRBV4-2; abundance: NA; j_gene: TRBJ2-7; d_gene: NA; CDR3nt: TGTGCCAGCAGCCCAGAAAGGACTGGAGCGTACGAGCAGTACTTC; CDR3aa: CASSPERTGAYEQYF